The 5 T cell receptor beta chains reported below all come from one sample, sequenced in a study of T cells in Graves' hyperthyroidism and ophthalmopathy. Amplification of TCR beta CDR3 regions used RNA as the template. The TCR CDR3 was amplified in a first-round RT-PCR using the HTBI primer set. One entry per CDR3 protein results from TCRdb running MiXCR on the multiplex PCR reads. Among 450,000 to 700,000 distinct CDR3 sequences listed, about half were seen once. The specimen was peripheral blood or thyroid tissue (not recorded which). These receptors came from an adult woman with Graves' disease, either hyperthyroidism or ophthalmopathy (not recorded which).

This clonotype was seen ten or more times. The chain links TRBV11-2 to TRBJ1-1, with TRBD1 matching 7 bases. The CDR3 has 14 amino acids. CDR1 is SGHAT and CDR2 is FQNNGV in the germline V gene. Trimming removed 3 bases from V and 3 bases from J; junction bases left unmatched: 4. CDR3 in amino acids: CASSFDRADTEAFF. CDR3 DNA sequence: TGTGCCAGCAGCTTTGACAGGGCGGACACTGAAGCTTTCTTT. Full variable domain (rest looked up from reference TRBV11-2 and TRBJ1-1): EAGVAQSPRYKIIEKRQSVAFWCNPISGHATLYWYQQILGQGPKLLIQFQNNGVVDDSQLPKDRFSAERLKGVDSTLKIQPAKLEDSAVYLCASSFDRADTEAFFGQGTRLTVV.

The chain carries TRBV5-1 and TRBJ2-3; D ambiguous. Trimming cost V 7 bases and J 2 bases, with 14 bases left between them. In germline, CDR1 is SGHRS, CDR2 YFSETQ. CDR3 size: 14 residues. The chain's CDR3 is CASCSSPNTDTQYF. The DNA of the CDR3 is TGCGCCAGCTGCAGCTCTCCAAACACAGATACGCAGTATTTT. The full variable domain, with the rest looked up from reference TRBV5-1 and TRBJ2-3, is KAGVTQTPRYLIKTRGQQVTLSCSPISGHRSVSWYQQTPGQGLQFLFEYFSETQRNKGNFPGRFSGRQFSNSRSEMNVSTLELGDSALYLCASCSSPNTDTQYFGPGTRLTVL.

This clonotype has ten or more counts. This chain joins TRBV5-6 and TRBJ2-7, with D hard to call. In germline, CDR1 is SGHDT, CDR2 YYEEEE. The V gene lost 5 bases and the J gene lost 6 bases, with 15 bases spanning the gap. The CDR3 has 13 amino acids. This CDR3 reads CASSMNSPREQYF. CDR3 bases: TGTGCCAGCAGTATGAATTCTCCTCGCGAGCAGTACTTC.

The CDR3: CASSPGPLSRNQPQHF. The CDR3 nucleotides read TGTGCCAGTAGTCCGGGGCCCCTATCGCGCAATCAGCCCCAGCATTTT. This chain links TRBV19 with TRBJ1-5; TRBD1 is a possible D gene (5 bases). V shed 5 bases and J shed 2 bases, with 16 bases lying between them. The CDR3 has 16 residues. Looked up from germline, CDR1 is LNHDA and CDR2 is SQIVND (reference sequence).

This clonotype was seen repeatedly, ten times or more. The J gene is TRBJ1-5, the V gene TRBV12-3 or TRBV12-4; TRBD1 is a possible D gene (5 bases). V lost 3 bases, J lost 7 bases, and 16 bases lay in between. The CDR3 has 15 residues. CDR3 in DNA: TGTGCCAGCAGTTTCCAGGCAGGGTCTGGGCAGCCCCAGCATTTT. Protein: CASSFQAGSGQPQHF.